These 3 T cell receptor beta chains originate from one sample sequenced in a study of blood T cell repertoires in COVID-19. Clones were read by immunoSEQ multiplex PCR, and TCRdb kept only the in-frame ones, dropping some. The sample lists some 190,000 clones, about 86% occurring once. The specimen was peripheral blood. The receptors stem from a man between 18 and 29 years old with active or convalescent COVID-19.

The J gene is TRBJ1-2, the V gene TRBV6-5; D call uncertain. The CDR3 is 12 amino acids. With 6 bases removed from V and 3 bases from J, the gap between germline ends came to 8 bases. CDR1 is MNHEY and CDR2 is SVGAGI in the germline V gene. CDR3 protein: CASRGLDYGYTF. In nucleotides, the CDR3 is TGTGCCAGCAGAGGACTGGACTATGGCTACACCTTC.

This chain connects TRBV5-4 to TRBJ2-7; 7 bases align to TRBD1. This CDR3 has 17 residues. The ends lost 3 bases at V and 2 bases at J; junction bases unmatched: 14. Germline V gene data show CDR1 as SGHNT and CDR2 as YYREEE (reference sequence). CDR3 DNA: TGTGCCAGCAGCTGGACCCCGGGGACCGGGACAGCCTACGAGCAGTACTTC. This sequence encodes CASSWTPGTGTAYEQYF.

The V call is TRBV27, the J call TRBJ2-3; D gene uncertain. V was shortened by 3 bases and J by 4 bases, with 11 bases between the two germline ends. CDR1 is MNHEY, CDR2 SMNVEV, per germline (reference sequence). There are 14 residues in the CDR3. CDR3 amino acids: CASSLQPRADTQYF. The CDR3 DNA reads TGTGCCAGCAGTTTGCAACCTCGGGCAGATACGCAGTATTTT.